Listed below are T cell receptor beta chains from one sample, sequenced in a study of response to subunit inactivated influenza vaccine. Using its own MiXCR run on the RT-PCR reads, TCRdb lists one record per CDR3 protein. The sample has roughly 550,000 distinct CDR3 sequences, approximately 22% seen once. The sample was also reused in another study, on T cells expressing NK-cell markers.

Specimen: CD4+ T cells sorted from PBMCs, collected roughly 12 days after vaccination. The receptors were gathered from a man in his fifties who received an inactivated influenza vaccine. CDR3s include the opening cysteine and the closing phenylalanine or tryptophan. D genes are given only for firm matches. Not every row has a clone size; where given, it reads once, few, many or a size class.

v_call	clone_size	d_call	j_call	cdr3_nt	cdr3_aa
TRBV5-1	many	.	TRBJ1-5	TGCGCCAGCAGCGCCGGGGTATATCAGCCCCAGCATTTT	CASSAGVYQPQHF
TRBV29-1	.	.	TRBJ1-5	TGCAGCGTTGGGGAGGCGGGGGTTGATCAGCCCCAGCATTTT	CSVGEAGVDQPQHF
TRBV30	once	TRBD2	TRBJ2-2	TGTGCCTGGGCCTGGACTAGCGGGGGGGCCGGGGAGCTGTTTTTT	CAWAWTSGGAGELFF
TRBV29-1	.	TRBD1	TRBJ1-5	TGCAGCGTTGAAGTAGGACAGGGAGGTCAGCCCCAGCATTTT	CSVEVGQGGQPQHF
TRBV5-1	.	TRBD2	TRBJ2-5	TGCGCCAGCAGCTTGGCCTTAGGGACTAGCGGTGAAGAGGCCCAGTACTTC	CASSLALGTSGEEAQYF
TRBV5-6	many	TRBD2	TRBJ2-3	TGTGCCAGCAGCTGGAATAGCGGGGTTGGCACAGATACGCAGTATTTT	CASSWNSGVGTDTQYF
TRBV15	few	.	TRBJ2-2	TGTGCCACCAGCAGAGATCCGGGAGCTGGCTCCGGGGAGCTGTTTTTT	CATSRDPGAGSGELFF
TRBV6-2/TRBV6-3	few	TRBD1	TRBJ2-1	TGTGCCAGCAGGCCTCCATCGGGACAGGGAAGTAACAATGAGCAGTTCTTC	CASRPPSGQGSNNEQFF
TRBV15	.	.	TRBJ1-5	TGTGCCACCAGCAGATTTCTACCTCCGGCGCCCCAGCATTTT	CATSRFLPPAPQHF
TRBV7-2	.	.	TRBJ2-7	TGTGCCAGCAGCTTATCTGAGGGGGGCTCCTACGAGCAGTACTTC	CASSLSEGGSYEQYF
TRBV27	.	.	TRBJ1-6	TGTGCCAGCAGTGGACGACAGAGGAATAATTCACCCCTCCACTTT	CASSGRQRNNSPLHF
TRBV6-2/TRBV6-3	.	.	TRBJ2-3	TGTGCCAGCAGAATAGCGTCATCTAGCACAGATACGCAGTATTTT	CASRIASSSTDTQYF
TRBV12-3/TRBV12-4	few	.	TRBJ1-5	TGTGCCAGCAGTTTAGCCAGGGGACAGCCCCAGCATTTT	CASSLARGQPQHF
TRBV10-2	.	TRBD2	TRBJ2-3	TGCGCCAGCTCGGGGGGAGTGTCAGATACGCAGTATTTT	CASSGGVSDTQYF
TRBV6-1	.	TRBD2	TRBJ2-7	TGTGCCAGCAGGGGTTTGCGGACTAGACTCTCCTACGAGCAGTACTTC	CASRGLRTRLSYEQYF
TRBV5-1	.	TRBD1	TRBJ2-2	TGCGCCAGCAGCTTTAGGGACAGGGATCCTTTCACGAACACCGGGGAGCTGTTTTTT	CASSFRDRDPFTNTGELFF
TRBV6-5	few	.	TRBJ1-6	TGTGCCAGCAGTTCGGATGACGTTAATTCACCCCTCCACTTT	CASSSDDVNSPLHF
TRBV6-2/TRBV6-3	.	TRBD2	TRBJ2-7	TGTGCCAGCAGATCTAGCGGGGGGGCTTCTGGCTACGAGCAGTACTTC	CASRSSGGASGYEQYF
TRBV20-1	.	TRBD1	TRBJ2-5	TGCAGTGCTAGACCCGGACAGGGGGCCGCGGAGACCCAGTACTTC	CSARPGQGAAETQYF
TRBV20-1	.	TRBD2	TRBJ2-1	TGCAGTGCAACCCAGGGACCTAGCGGGCGTATCTACAATGAGCAGTTCTTC	CSATQGPSGRIYNEQFF
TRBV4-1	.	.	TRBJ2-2	TGCGCCAGCAGAGCAGGGTTACGCACCGGGGAGCTGTTTTTT	CASRAGLRTGELFF
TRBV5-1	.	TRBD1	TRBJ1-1	TGCGCCAGCAGCTCAAGACAGGGGGCGCCGAACACTGAAGCTTTCTTT	CASSSRQGAPNTEAFF
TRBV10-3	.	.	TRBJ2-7	TGTGCCATCAGTGAGCCGAAGACGGGATTTTACGAGCAGTACTTC	CAISEPKTGFYEQYF
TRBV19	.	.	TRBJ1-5	TGTGCCAGTAGTCTAGGGACACTGGCTCAGCCCCAGCATTTT	CASSLGTLAQPQHF
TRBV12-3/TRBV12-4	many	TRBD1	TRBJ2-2	TGTGCCAGCCGCCGGACAGGAGGCACCGGGGAGCTGTTTTTT	CASRRTGGTGELFF
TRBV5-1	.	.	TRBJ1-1	TGCGCCAGCAGCAGCGGACAGTACACTGAAGCTTTCTTT	CASSSGQYTEAFF
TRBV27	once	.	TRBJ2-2	TGTGCCAGCAGTTTAGGGTCTTGTAACACCGGGGAGCTGTTTTTT	CASSLGSCNTGELFF
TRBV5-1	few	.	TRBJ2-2	TGCGCCAGCAGCTTGAAAGGCAGTAGCACCGGGGAGCTGTTTTTT	CASSLKGSSTGELFF
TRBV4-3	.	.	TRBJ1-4	TGCGCCAGCAGCCTCCGGACGGGATTTAATGAAAAACTGTTTTTT	CASSLRTGFNEKLFF
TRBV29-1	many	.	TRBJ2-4	TGCAGCGCCCGAGGAGGGATGCTTGCCAAAAACATTCAGTACTTC	CSARGGMLAKNIQYF
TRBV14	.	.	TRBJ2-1	TGTGCCAGCAGCCCCGCGGGTAGCACCATCGGGGAGCAGTTCTTC	CASSPAGSTIGEQFF
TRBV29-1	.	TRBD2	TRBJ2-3	TGCAGCGTTGAAGGGCTAGCGGCCACACATACGCAGTATTTT	CSVEGLAATHTQYF
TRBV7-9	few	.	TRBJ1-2	TGTGCCAGCAGCTTAGCGCCCAGTCTTAACTATGGCTACACCTTC	CASSLAPSLNYGYTF
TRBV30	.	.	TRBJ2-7	TGTGCCTGGAGGAAGAGCTACGAGCAGTACTTC	CAWRKSYEQYF
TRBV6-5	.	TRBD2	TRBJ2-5	TGTGCCAGCAGTTACACCCTGCTAGCGGGAAACCAAGAGACCCAGTACTTC	CASSYTLLAGNQETQYF
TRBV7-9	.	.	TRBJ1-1	TGTGCCAGCAGCGTTAGGAACACTGAAGCTTTCTTT	CASSVRNTEAFF
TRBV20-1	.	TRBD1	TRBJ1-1	TGCAGTGCGACACACAGGGGGACTATGAACACTGAAGCTTTCTTT	CSATHRGTMNTEAFF
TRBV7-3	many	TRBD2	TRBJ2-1	TGTGCCAGCAGCTTAATAGCTAGCGGGAGGTCTAGGAGCAATGAGCAGTTCTTC	CASSLIASGRSRSNEQFF